This T cell receptor (beta chain) originates from a study of T cells in Graves' hyperthyroidism and ophthalmopathy. Points from the study as a whole: Blood also carried most thyroid clonotypes expanded above 0.001.

The germline V gene encodes CDR1 MNHNS and CDR2 SASEGT. The J segment lost 4 bases and the V segment lost 5 bases, leaving 12 bases of the junction unmatched. The length of the CDR3 is 17 residues. Ten or more counts support this clonotype. Antigen: not known. Initially, at the first diagnosis of hyperthyroidism and before any ophthalmopathy symptoms, blood was sampled. It was RNA transcripts that yielded the amplified TCR beta CDR3 regions. The HTBI set primed first-round TCR CDR3 RT-PCR. TCRdb reanalysed the multiplex PCR reads using MiXCR and keeps one entry per CDR3 protein. Of 160,000 or so distinct CDR3 sequences in the sample, less than 10% were seen once.

Material for sequencing was blood. This sequence originates from a woman between 18 and 29 years old with Graves' hyperthyroidism that later progressed to Graves' ophthalmopathy. The rearrangement joins TRBV6-1 to TRBJ2-5, with 11 bases fitting TRBD1. CDR3: CASSPAAGTGGRETQYF. The CDR3 nucleotides read TGTGCCAGCAGTCCCGCCGCCGGGACAGGGGGTCGAGAGACCCAGTACTTC.